The present TCR beta chain was sequenced within a study of blood T cells in healthy people across ages (dated by TCRdb to 2015 to 2017). Some background on the complete study: In model experiments, template switching captured roughly one uniquely barcoded TCR beta cDNA molecule for every two T cells. The study measured age-related changes in TCR beta repertoire diversity using deep sequencing normalized with unique cDNA molecular identifiers. Four age groups were formed from the donors: young (average 16 years), middle-aged (approximately 40), aged (62) and long-lived (about 80). Two additional independent replicas of 1 million unique cDNA reads from the same blood draw were analyzed for two donors (one aged 18 to 29 and one aged 80 or older). To avoid experimental bias, donors of different ages were randomly spread across the sequencing lanes. Here is what the overall study found, with its caveats: Since profiling was done on bulk unsorted PBMCs, naive and antigen-experienced compartments could not be conclusively compared. Compared with the aged group, the long-lived group had more naive CD4+ T cells, fewer expanded clones and increased TCR diversity, suggesting age selection. As age increased, observed TCR beta diversity per million T cells dropped in a roughly linear way, and a significant reduction was already evident by age about 40. Donor CMV infection status was unknown, potentially confounding age-related changes in expanded clonotypes. There was a strong correlation between observed TCR beta diversity and the percentage of naive T cells measured by flow cytometry. Estimates of total diversity from one million sequenced T cells were regarded as lower bounds and underestimates.

Relative to germline, V is missing 6 bases and J is missing 5 bases, with 7 bases of the junction outside any gene match. For CDR1 and CDR2, the germline V gene (reference sequence) lists LGHDT and YNNKEL. Measured from the cysteine to the phenylalanine, the CDR3 is 14 residues long. The kept DNA is CDR3 alone, 42 bases in frame from the first base. The library relied on 5' RACE. For sequencing, an Illumina HiSeq 2500 was employed. A second PCR of 7 to 11 cycles was performed with a sample-barcoded 5' primer and a J-beta primer mix. A unique molecular identifier was introduced onto each TCR beta cDNA molecule by a template-switch 5' adaptor carrying 12 random nucleotides. At least 3 million CDR3-containing paired-end reads were obtained from each sample. All of the RNA was converted into first-strand cDNA using the Mint cDNA synthesis kit, with a TRBC-specific oligonucleotide serving as the primer. All cDNA was treated with uracil-DNA glycosylase and then went through a first 18-cycle PCR with the universal primers M1SS and BC2_uni_R. Regarding the original processing steps: Normalization of each sample was performed by random selection of 1 million high-quality reads, each carrying a distinct molecular identifier. Reads with shared molecular identifiers were discarded instead of being binned into consensus sequences. MiTCR, with a Q25 quality threshold and the strictest error-elimination algorithm, was used for CDR3 identification, clonotype clustering and error correction. A nonparametric unseen species model using Euler transformation provided a lower-bound estimate of total TCR beta diversity. The public reads were reprocessed in TCRdb via fastp at Q25 and MiXCR, keeping in-frame beta chains. Every CDR3 protein is listed once, alongside the most common genes and DNA of its rows. For this entry, the V and J calls and clone size follow TCRdb and not the study's own pipeline. In all, the sample holds around 870,000 distinct CDR3 sequences, and around 30% of those were seen once. The biggest ten clones account for about 18% of the sample.

The donors were some 36 Caucasian individuals from Russia, aged roughly 6 to 100 years, who were systemically healthy. Around 10 milliliters of peripheral blood were collected from each donor into EDTA-treated Vacutainer tubes. Ficoll-Paque density-gradient centrifugation was used to isolate PBMCs, with at least 6.5 million per sample. Trizol reagent was used to extract total RNA from the PBMCs, yielding at least 5 micrograms per sample. The percentages of naive CD45RAhigh/CD27high T cells were determined by flow cytometry on a PBMC aliquot from every donor. Comments on this clonotype: Its antigen is not yet known. This clone may be a read error of a much larger clone one base away.

This receptor was obtained from a woman older than 75 in good health. Recombination joined TRBV3-1 with TRBJ2-5, with 9 central nucleotides matching TRBD1. The material sequenced was blood. The CDR3 reads CASSNRGRWETQYF. The DNA sequence follows: TGTGCCAGCAGTAACAGGGGGCGCTGGGAGACCCAGTACTTC.